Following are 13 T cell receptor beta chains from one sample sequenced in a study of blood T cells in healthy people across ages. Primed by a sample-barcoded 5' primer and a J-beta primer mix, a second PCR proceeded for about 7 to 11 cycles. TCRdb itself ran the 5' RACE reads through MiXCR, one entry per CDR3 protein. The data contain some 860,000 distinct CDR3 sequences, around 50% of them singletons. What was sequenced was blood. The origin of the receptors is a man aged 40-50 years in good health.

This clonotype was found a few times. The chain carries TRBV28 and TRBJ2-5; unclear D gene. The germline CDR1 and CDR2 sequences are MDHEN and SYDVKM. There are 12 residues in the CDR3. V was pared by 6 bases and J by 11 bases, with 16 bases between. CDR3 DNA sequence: TGTGCCAGCAGCCCAATCAAATGGGCGCAGTACTTC. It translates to CASSPIKWAQYF.

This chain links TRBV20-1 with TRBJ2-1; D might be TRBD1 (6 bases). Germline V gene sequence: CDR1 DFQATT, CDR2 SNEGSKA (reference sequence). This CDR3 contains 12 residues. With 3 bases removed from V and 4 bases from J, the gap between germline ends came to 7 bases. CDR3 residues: CSASQGYNEQFF. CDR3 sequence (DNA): TGCAGTGCTAGCCAGGGGTACAATGAGCAGTTCTTC.

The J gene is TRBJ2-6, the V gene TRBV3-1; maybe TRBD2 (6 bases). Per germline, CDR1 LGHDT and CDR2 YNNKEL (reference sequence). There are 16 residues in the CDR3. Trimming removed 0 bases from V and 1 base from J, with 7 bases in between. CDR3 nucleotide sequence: TGTGCCAGCAGCCAAGATCGGGGGTCTGGGGCCAACGTCCTGACTTTC. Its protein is CASSQDRGSGANVLTF.

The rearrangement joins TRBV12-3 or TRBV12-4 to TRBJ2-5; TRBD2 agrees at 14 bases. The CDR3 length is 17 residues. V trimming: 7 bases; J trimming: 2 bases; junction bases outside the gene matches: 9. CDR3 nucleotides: TGTGCCAGCAAACCGACTAGCGGGAGGGCAATTCAAGAGACCCAGTACTTC. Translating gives CASKPTSGRAIQETQYF.

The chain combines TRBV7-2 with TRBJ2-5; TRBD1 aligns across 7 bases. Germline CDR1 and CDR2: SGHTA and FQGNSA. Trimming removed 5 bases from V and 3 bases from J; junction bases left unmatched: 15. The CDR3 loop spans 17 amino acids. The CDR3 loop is CASSLDLRTGKEETQYF. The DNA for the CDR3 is TGTGCCAGCAGCCTCGACCTACGGACAGGAAAGGAAGAGACCCAGTACTTC.

The CDR3 DNA follows: TGTGCCAGCAGCTTAGGCCTCCTTATAGCCAAAAACATTCAGTACTTC. It specifies CASSLGLLIAKNIQYF. This chain connects TRBV11-3 to TRBJ2-4; D is unresolved. Trimming took 1 base from V and 0 from J, leaving 10 bases between them. The CDR3 is made up of 16 amino acids. Germline CDR1 is SGHNT and CDR2 is YENEEA.

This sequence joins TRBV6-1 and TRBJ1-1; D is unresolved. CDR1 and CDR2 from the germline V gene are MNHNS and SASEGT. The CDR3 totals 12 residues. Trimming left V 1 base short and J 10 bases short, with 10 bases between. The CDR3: CASSEGDLLAFF. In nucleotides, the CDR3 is TGTGCCAGCAGTGAAGGGGATTTGCTAGCTTTCTTT.

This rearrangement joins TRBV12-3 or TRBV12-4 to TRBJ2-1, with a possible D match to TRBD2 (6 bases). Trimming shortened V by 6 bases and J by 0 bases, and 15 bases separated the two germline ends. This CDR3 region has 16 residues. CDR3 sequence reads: CASRKRDSRSYNEQFF. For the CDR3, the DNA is TGTGCCAGCAGAAAACGGGACTCTCGCTCCTACAATGAGCAGTTCTTC.

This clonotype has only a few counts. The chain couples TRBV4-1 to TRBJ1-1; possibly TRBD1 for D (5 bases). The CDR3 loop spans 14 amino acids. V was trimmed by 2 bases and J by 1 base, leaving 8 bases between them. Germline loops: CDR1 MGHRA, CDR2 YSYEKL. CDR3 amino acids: CASSQFQGNTEAFF. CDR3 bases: TGCGCCAGCAGCCAATTCCAGGGGAACACTGAAGCTTTCTTT.

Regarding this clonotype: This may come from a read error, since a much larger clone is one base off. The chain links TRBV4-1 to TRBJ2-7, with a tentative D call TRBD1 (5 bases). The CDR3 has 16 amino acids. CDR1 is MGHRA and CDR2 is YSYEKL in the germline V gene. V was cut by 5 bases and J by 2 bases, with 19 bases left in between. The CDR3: CASSERRGDRAYEQYF. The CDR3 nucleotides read TGCGCCAGCAGCGAACGTCGTGGAGACAGAGCCTACGAGCAGTACTTC.

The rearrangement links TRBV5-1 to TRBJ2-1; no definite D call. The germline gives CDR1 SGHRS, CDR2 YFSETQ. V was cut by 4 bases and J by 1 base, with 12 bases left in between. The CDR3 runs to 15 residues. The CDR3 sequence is CASSTDLPSYNEQFF. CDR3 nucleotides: TGCGCCAGCAGCACGGACCTACCTTCCTACAATGAGCAGTTCTTC.

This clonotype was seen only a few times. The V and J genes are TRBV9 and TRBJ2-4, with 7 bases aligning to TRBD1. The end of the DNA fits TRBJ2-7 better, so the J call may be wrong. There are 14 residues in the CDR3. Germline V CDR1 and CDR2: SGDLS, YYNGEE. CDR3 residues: CASSRGDSPGEQYF. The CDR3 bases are TGTGCCAGCAGCAGAGGGGACAGTCCTGGCGAGCAGTACTTC.

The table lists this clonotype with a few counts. CDR3 sequence (DNA): TGCGCCAGCAGCTTGGAGAGAGCGGGGCAGAATCGCAAAAACATTCAGTACTTC. The encoded protein is CASSLERAGQNRKNIQYF. The chain recombines TRBV5-1 with TRBJ2-4, with 7 nucleotides matching TRBD2. The CDR3 is made up of 18 amino acids. CDR1 and CDR2 (germline): SGHRS, YFSETQ. V was pared by 0 bases and J by 3 bases, with 12 bases of the junction left unmatched.